This T cell receptor beta chain was retrieved from a study of CD8 T cells in Susac syndrome. Study results and caveats: A relatively small number of individuals underwent TCR sequencing and HLA analysis.

Worth noting for this clonotype: Antigen: not known.

Reverse transcription of roughly 0.5 to 1 ug RNA was performed with random hexamers. TCRdb ran MiXCR on the immunoSEQ multiplex PCR reads and lists one entry per CDR3 protein. Of 330,000 or so distinct CDR3 sequences listed, 70% to 90% are singletons. The germline gives CDR1 MNHEY, CDR2 SMNVEV (reference sequence). Trimming left V 3 bases short and J 5 bases short, with 13 bases between. The CDR3 runs 14 residues. Negative magnetic isolation gave CD8+ and CD4+ cells; FACS enriched CD8+ TEMRA. The sequence was obtained from a human donor with multiple sclerosis. The material sequenced was CD8+ T cells from PBMCs. The genes are TRBV27 and TRBJ2-5, with unresolved D. CDR3 sequence reads: CASSFTRQVETQYF. The CDR3 region has the DNA TGTGCCAGCAGTTTTACTCGCCAGGTCGAGACCCAGTACTTC.